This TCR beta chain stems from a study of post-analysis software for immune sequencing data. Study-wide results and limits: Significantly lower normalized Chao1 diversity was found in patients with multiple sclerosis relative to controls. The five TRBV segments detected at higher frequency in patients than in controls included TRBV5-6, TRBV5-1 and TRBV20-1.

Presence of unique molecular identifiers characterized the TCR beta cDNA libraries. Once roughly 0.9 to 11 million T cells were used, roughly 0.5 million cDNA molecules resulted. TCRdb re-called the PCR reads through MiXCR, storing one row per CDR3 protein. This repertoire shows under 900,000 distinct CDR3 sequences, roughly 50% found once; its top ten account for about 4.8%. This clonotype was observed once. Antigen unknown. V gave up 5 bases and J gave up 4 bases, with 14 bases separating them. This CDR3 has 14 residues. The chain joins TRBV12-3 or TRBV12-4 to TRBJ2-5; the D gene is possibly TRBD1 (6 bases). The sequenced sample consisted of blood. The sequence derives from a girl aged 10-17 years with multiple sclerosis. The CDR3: CASSPTGPRETQYF. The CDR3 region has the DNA TGTGCCAGCAGTCCAACAGGGCCGCGAGAGACCCAGTACTTC.